Below, 16 T cell receptor beta chains from the same sample are listed, as sequenced in a study of blood T cell repertoires in COVID-19. Repertoires were generated with immunoSEQ multiplex PCR, while TCRdb's copy carries only in-frame clones and drops some. Here the sample spans around 300,000 clones, around nine tenths being singletons. Sequencing used PBMCs or T cells enriched from blood (not recorded which). The receptors shown here come from a woman aged 18-29 years who had recovered from COVID-19.

V gene TRBV7-9 combines with J gene TRBJ1-2; D is perhaps TRBD1 (6 bases). Germline CDR1 reads SEHNR; CDR2 reads FQNEAQ (reference sequence). V dropped 3 bases and J dropped 1 base, with 15 bases sitting between them. The CDR3 is 16 amino acids. The CDR3 reads CASSFQTGTLNYGYTF. The CDR3 nucleotides are TGTGCCAGCAGCTTCCAGACCGGGACACTTAACTATGGCTACACCTTC.

This clone has more than one count but fewer than ten. J is TRBJ1-1 and V is TRBV29-1; TRBD1 matches 7 bases. Trimming cost V 6 bases and J 0 bases; bases outside gene matches: 4. The CDR3 sequence is 13 residues long. The V gene's germline CDR1 is SQVTM and CDR2 ANQGSEA. CDR3 nucleotide sequence: TGCAGCGTCCAGGACAGGATGAACACTGAAGCTTTCTTT. This codes for CSVQDRMNTEAFF.

The rearrangement uses TRBV25-1 and TRBJ1-4; 11 bases are shared with TRBD1. V lost 8 bases, J lost 7 bases, and 6 bases stayed unmatched. Germline CDR1 reads MGHDK; CDR2 reads SYGVNS. This CDR3 is 14 amino acids long. The CDR3 bases are TGTGCCAGCCACCCCGGGACAGGGGGTGAAAAACTGTTTTTT. Amino acids: CASHPGTGGEKLFF.

V and J are TRBV3-1 (or the pseudogene TRBV3-2) and TRBJ1-2; 8 bases are a match to TRBD1. Losses at the gene ends were 5 bases for V and 4 bases for J; bases not matched to a gene: 12. Germline loops: CDR1 LGHDT, CDR2 YNNKEL (reference sequence). The length of the CDR3 is 16 residues. The CDR3 nucleotides read TGTGCCAGCAGCTACAGGGGGGGTAGGCCTATCTATGGCTACACCTTC. It codes for CASSYRGGRPIYGYTF.

The rearrangement links TRBV5-1 to TRBJ1-1; D remains ambiguous. The CDR3 is made up of 14 amino acids. V was clipped by 1 base and J by 3 bases, with 10 bases between them. Germline CDR1 and CDR2: SGHRS and YFSETQ. Here the CDR3 reads CASSLPDGDTEAFF. As DNA, the CDR3 is TGCGCCAGCAGCTTGCCCGATGGAGACACTGAAGCTTTCTTT.

This chain uses TRBV7-9 with TRBJ2-2, with D possibly matching TRBD2 (5 bases). Trimming pared 0 bases from V and 6 bases from J, leaving 11 bases between. This CDR3 is 15 amino acids long. CDR1 SEHNR and CDR2 FQNEAQ come from the germline V gene (reference sequence). CDR3 sequence: CASSLASGYPGELFF. The DNA for the CDR3 is TGTGCCAGCAGCTTAGCTTCGGGGTACCCCGGGGAGCTGTTTTTT. The full variable domain, completed using reference TRBV7-9 and TRBJ2-2, is DTGVSQNPRHKITKRGQNVTFRCDPISEHNRLYWYRQTLGQGPEFLTYFQNEAQLEKSRLLSDRFSAERPKGSFSTLEIQRTEQGDSAMYLCASSLASGYPGELFFGEGSRLTVL.

This chain connects TRBV3-1 (or the pseudogene TRBV3-2) to TRBJ1-6, with 7 bases matching TRBD1. V gave up 2 bases and J gave up 5 bases; unmatched junction bases: 3. Germline V lookup: CDR1 LGHDT, CDR2 YNNKEL (reference sequence). The CDR3 has 15 residues. The CDR3, as DNA: TGTGCCAGCAGCCAAAGGCAGGGGGATAATTCACCCCTCCACTTT. It is translated as CASSQRQGDNSPLHF.

This clone was picked up a small number of times. This chain links TRBV28 with TRBJ1-2; D perhaps matches TRBD1 (5 bases). CDR1 and CDR2 (germline): MDHEN, SYDVKM. Trimming cost V 7 bases and J 4 bases, with 13 bases left between them. The CDR3 sequence is 13 residues long. In DNA, the CDR3 is TGTGCCAGCACCGCGGACATCGGCTATGGCTACACCTTC. The encoded protein is CASTADIGYGYTF.

The rearrangement uses TRBV7-8 and TRBJ1-1; 11 bases line up with TRBD1. Germline values: CDR1 SGHVS, CDR2 FQNEAQ. The CDR3 covers 17 residues. V shed 5 bases, J shed 4 bases, and the junction held 12 bases outside the gene matches. The CDR3 DNA reads TGTGCCAGCAGCACGCCGGGACAGGGGGTCCCACTCACTGAAGCTTTCTTT. This translates into CASSTPGQGVPLTEAFF. The whole variable domain, filled in from reference TRBV7-8 and TRBJ1-1, reads GAGVSQSPRYKVAKRGQDVALRCDPISGHVSLFWYQQALGQGPEFLTYFQNEAQLDKSGLPSDRFFAERPEGSVSTLKIQRTQQEDSAVYLCASSTPGQGVPLTEAFFGQGTRLTVV.

The rearrangement links TRBV5-1 to TRBJ1-2, with TRBD1 matching 8 bases. Germline V gene data show CDR1 as SGHRS and CDR2 as YFSETQ. The CDR3 sequence is 15 residues long. The junction had 7 bases not matched to a gene; V was cut back by 1 base and J by 5 bases. CDR3 sequence (DNA): TGCGCCAGCAGCTTGCTCGGGACAGGAGATTATGGCTACACCTTC. Residues: CASSLLGTGDYGYTF.

The chain combines TRBV3-1 (or the pseudogene TRBV3-2) with TRBJ1-4; D remains ambiguous. Germline CDR1 and CDR2: LGHDT and YNNKEL (reference sequence). V gave up 4 bases and J gave up 5 bases, with 5 bases separating them. The CDR3 contains 12 residues. CDR3 in amino acids: CASSLPNEKLFF. CDR3 DNA sequence: TGTGCCAGCAGCCTCCCGAATGAAAAACTGTTTTTT.

A few counts support this clone. This chain links TRBV29-1 with TRBJ1-4; tentative D call: TRBD1 (5 bases). Trimming stripped 6 bases from V and 7 bases from J, with 12 bases between. Germline CDR1 is SQVTM and CDR2 is ANQGSEA. The CDR3 has 12 residues. The CDR3 spells CSVPGIGEKLFF. CDR3 coding DNA: TGCAGCGTCCCAGGGATTGGTGAAAAACTGTTTTTT.

The chain is built from TRBV11-2 and TRBJ2-1, with D hard to call. Trimming took 5 bases from V and 5 from J, leaving 22 bases between them. Looked up from germline, CDR1 is SGHAT and CDR2 is FQNNGV. This CDR3 spans 17 amino acids. The CDR3 bases are TGTGCCAGCAGCGGCCACAAGACACAGCCCGAAGACAATGAGCAGTTCTTC. Its protein product is CASSGHKTQPEDNEQFF.

CDR3: CASSLALRGTQPQHF. The CDR3 bases are TGTGCCAGCAGCTTAGCGCTAAGGGGTACGCAGCCCCAGCATTTT. The V and J genes are TRBV7-8 and TRBJ1-5, with D maybe TRBD1 (5 bases). Trimming took off 0 bases at V and 7 bases at J, with 13 bases between the two ends. This CDR3 is built from 15 residues. Germline lookup yields CDR1 SGHVS and CDR2 FQNEAQ.

The chain combines TRBV3-1 (or the pseudogene TRBV3-2) with TRBJ2-1, with D possibly matching TRBD2 (5 bases). Trimming took off 6 bases at V and 8 bases at J, with 17 bases between the two ends. This CDR3 has 14 residues. The germline CDR1 and CDR2 sequences are LGHDT and YNNKEL (reference sequence). This CDR3 reads CASRLGLTRDEQFF. CDR3 DNA: TGTGCCAGCAGGCTCGGACTCACTCGCGATGAGCAGTTCTTC.

The chain carries TRBV7-9 and TRBJ2-1; 13 nucleotides match TRBD2. Germline trimming cut 5 bases from V and 7 bases from J; bases unmatched to any gene: 5. CDR1 is SEHNR and CDR2 is FQNEAQ in the germline V gene (reference sequence). There are 15 residues in the CDR3. CDR3 in amino acids: CASSPLAGGPNEQFF. Written as DNA, the CDR3 is TGTGCCAGCAGCCCACTAGCGGGAGGGCCGAATGAGCAGTTCTTC.